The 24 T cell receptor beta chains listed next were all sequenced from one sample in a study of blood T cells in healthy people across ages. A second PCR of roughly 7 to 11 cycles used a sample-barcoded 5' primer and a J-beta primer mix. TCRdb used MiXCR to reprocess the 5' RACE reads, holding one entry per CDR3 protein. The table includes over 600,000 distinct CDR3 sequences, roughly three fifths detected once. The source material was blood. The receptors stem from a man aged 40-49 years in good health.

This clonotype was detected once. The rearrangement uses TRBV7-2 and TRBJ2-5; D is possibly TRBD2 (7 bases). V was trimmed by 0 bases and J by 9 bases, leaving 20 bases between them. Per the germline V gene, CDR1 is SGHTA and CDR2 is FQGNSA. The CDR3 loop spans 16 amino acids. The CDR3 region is CASSLALGAGAGPQYF. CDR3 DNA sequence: TGTGCCAGCAGCTTAGCTTTGGGTGCGGGGGCCGGACCCCAGTACTTC.

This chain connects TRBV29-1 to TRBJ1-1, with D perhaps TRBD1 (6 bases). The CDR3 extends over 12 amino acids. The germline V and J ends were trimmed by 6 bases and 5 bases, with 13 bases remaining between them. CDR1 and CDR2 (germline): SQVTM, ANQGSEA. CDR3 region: CSVGARGTEAFF. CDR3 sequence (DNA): TGCAGCGTCGGAGCCAGGGGAACTGAAGCTTTCTTT.

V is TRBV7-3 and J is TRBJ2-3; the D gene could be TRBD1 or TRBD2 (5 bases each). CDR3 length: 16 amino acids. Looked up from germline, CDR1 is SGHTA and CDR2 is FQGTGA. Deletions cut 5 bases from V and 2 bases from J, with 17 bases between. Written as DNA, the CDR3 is TGTGCCAGCAGCCTCATCGGGACGGCAGACACAGATACGCAGTATTTT. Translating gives CASSLIGTADTDTQYF.

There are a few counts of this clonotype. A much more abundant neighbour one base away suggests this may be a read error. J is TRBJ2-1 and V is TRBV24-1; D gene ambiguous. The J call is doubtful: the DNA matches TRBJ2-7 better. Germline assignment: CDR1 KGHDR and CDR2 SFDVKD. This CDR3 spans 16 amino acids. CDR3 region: CATSDPDLSSYNEQYF. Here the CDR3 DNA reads TGTGCCACCAGTGACCCTGACCTCAGCTCCTACAATGAGCAGTACTTC.

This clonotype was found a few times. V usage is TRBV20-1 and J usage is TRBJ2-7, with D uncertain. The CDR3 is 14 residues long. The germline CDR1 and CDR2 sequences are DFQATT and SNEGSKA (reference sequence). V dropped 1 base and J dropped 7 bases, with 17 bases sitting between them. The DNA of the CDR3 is TGCAGTGCTAGAGCGGCCAAAACGCCCGGGGAGCAGTACTTC. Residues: CSARAAKTPGEQYF.

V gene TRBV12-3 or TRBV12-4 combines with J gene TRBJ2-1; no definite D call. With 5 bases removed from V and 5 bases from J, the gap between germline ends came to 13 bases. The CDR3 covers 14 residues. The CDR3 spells CASSVGFRHNEQFF. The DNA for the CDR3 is TGTGCCAGCAGTGTCGGCTTTCGGCACAATGAGCAGTTCTTC.

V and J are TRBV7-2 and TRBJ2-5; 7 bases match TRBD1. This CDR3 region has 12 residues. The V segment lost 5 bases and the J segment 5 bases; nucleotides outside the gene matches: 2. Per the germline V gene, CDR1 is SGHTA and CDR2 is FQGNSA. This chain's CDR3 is CASSPQGETQYF. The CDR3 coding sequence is TGTGCCAGCAGCCCACAGGGGGAGACCCAGTACTTC.

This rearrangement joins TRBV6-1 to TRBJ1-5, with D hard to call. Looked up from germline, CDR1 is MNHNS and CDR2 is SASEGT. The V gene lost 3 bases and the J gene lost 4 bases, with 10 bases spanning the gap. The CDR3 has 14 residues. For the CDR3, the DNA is TGTGCCAGCAGTGAGAGGTTTGGAAATCAGCCCCAGCATTTT. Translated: CASSERFGNQPQHF.

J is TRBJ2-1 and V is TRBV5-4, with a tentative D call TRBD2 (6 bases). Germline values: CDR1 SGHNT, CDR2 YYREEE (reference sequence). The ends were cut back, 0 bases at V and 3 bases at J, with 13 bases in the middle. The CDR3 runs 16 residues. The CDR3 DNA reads TGTGCCAGCAGCTTGGCAATACTGGGGGGCTACAATGAGCAGTTCTTC. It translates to CASSLAILGGYNEQFF.

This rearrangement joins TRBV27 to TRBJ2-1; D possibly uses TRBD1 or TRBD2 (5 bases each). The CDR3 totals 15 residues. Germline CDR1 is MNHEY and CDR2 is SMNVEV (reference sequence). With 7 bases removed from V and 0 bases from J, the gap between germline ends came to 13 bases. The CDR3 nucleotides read TGTGCCAGCAACATCCGGGGCCTCTCCTACAATGAGCAGTTCTTC. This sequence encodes CASNIRGLSYNEQFF.

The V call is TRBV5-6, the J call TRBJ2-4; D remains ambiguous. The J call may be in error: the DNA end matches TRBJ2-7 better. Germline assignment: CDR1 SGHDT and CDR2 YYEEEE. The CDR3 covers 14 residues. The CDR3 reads CASSLVWNTYEQYF. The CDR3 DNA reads TGTGCCAGCAGCTTGGTTTGGAACACCTACGAGCAGTACTTC.

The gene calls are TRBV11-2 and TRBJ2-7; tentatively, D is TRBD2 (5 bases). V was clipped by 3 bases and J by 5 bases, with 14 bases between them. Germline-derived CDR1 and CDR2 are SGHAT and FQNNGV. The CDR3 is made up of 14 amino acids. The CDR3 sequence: CASSFAGLSHEQYF. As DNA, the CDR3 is TGTGCCAGCAGCTTTGCGGGTTTAAGCCACGAGCAGTACTTC.

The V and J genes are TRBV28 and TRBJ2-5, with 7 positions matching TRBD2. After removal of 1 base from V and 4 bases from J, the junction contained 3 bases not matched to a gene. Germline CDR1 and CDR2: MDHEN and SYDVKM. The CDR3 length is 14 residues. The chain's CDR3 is CASSLSGGIETQYF. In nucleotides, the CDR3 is TGTGCCAGCAGTTTATCCGGGGGGATAGAGACCCAGTACTTC. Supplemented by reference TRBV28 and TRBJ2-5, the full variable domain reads DVKVTQSSRYLVKRTGEKVFLECVQDMDHENMFWYRQDPGLGLRLIYFSYDVKMKEKGDIPEGYSVSREKKERFSLILESASTNQTSMYLCASSLSGGIETQYFGPGTRLLVL.

Written as DNA, the CDR3 is TGCAGCGTTCCATCCCGCAGGGAGGCTATCAATGAGCAGTTCTTC. This translates into CSVPSRREAINEQFF. The chain has TRBV29-1 and TRBJ2-1; D may be TRBD2 (6 bases). The V end was cut by 5 bases, the J end by 6 bases, with 20 bases between. Germline CDR1 SQVTM, CDR2 ANQGSEA. The CDR3 has 15 amino acids.

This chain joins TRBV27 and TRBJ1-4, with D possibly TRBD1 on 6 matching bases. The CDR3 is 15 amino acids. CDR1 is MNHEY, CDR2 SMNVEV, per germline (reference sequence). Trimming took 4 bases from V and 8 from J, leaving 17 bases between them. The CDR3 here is CASSWVPGAGEKLFF. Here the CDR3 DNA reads TGTGCCAGCAGTTGGGTCCCAGGGGCAGGGGAAAAACTGTTTTTT.

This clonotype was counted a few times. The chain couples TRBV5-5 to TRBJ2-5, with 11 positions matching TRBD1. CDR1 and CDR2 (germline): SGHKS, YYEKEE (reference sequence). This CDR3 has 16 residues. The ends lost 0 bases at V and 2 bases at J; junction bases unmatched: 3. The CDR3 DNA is TGTGCCAGCAGCTTGGGGGGGACAGGGGGACAAGAGACCCAGTACTTC. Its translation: CASSLGGTGGQETQYF.

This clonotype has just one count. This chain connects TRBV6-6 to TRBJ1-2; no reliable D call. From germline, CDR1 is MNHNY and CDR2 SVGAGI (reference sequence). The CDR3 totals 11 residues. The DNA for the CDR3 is TGTGCACTCAGTGGGGATTCTGGCTACACCTTC. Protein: CALSGDSGYTF.

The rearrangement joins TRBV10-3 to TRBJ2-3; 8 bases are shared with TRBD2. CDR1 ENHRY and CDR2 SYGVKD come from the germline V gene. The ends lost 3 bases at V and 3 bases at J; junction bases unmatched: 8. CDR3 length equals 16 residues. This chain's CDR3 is CAISDPGGARTDTQYF. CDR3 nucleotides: TGTGCCATCAGTGACCCCGGGGGGGCCAGGACAGATACGCAGTATTTT.

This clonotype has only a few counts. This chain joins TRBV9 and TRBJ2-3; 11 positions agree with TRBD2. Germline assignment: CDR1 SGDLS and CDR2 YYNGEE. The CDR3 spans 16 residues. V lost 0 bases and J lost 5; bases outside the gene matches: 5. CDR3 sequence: CASSVGLAGHGDTQYF. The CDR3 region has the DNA TGTGCCAGCAGCGTAGGACTAGCGGGACACGGAGATACGCAGTATTTT. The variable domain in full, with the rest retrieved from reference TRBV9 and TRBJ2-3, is DSGVTQTPKHLITATGQRVTLRCSPRSGDLSVYWYQQSLDQGLQFLIQYYNGEERAKGNILERFSAQQFPDLHSELNLSSLELGDSALYFCASSVGLAGHGDTQYFGPGTRLTVL.

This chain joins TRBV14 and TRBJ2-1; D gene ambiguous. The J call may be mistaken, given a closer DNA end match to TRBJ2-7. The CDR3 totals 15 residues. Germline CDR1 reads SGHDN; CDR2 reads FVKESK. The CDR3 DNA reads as TGTGCCAGCAGCCAAGTAGGGTGGTCCTACAATGAGCAGTACTTC. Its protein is CASSQVGWSYNEQYF.

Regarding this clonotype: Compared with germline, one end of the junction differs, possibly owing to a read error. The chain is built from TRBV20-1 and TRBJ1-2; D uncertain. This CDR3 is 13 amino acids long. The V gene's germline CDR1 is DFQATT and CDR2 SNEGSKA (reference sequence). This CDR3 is CSARVPPLEGCTF. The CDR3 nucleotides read TGCAGTGCTAGAGTCCCACCTCTGGAGGGCTGCACCTTC.

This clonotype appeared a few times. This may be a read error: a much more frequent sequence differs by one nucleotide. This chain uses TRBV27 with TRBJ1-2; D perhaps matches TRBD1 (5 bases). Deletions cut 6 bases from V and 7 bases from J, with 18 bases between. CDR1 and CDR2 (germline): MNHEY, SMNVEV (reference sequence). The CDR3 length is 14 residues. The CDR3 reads CASRARGEGLGYTF. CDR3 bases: TGTGCCAGCAGAGCGCGGGGCGAGGGCCTTGGCTACACCTTC.

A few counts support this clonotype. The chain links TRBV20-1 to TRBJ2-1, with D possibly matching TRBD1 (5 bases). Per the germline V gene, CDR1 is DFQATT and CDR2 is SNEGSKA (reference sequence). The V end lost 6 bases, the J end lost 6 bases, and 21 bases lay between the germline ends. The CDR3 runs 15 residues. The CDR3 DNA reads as TGCAGTGCACCGAACAACAACCAGGGATCCAATGAGCAGTTCTTC. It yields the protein CSAPNNNQGSNEQFF.

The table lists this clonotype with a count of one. The CDR3 region is CAISEQTENQPQHF. The CDR3 nucleotides read TGTGCCATCAGTGAGCAGACTGAGAATCAGCCCCAGCATTTT. This chain connects TRBV10-3 to TRBJ1-5; D unclear. CDR1 and CDR2 from the germline V gene are ENHRY and SYGVKD. Trimming cost V 2 bases and J 4 bases, with 9 bases left between them. The CDR3 has 14 amino acids.